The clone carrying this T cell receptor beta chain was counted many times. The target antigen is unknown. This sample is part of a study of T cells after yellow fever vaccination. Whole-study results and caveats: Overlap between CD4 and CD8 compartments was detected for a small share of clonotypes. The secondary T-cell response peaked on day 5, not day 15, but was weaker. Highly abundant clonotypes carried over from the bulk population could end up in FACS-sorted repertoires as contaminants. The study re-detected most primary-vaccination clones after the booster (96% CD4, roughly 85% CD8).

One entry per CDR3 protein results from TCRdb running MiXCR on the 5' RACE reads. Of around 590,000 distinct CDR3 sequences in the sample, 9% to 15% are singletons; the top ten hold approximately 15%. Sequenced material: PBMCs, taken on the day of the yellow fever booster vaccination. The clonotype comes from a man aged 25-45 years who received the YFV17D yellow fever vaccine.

The CDR3 DNA reads TGTGCCAGCAGTCCTGACACCTACAATGAGCAGTTCTTC. Translation: CASSPDTYNEQFF. The chain combines TRBV12-3 or TRBV12-4 with TRBJ2-1, with D unclear. This CDR3 has 13 amino acids. Trimming took off 5 bases at V and 2 bases at J, with 7 bases between the two ends.